The rows below give T cell receptor beta chains drawn from one sample of a study of human T cells and chemical hapten exposure. TCRdb reprocessed the RACE reads via MiXCR and lists one record per CDR3 protein. This table has roughly 140,000 distinct CDR3 sequences, about an eighth appearing once. This material consisted of whole blood, taken in connection with sensitization to the hapten diphenylcyclopropenone (DPC). Source of these receptors: a woman in her forties or fifties with alopecia areata. Some clones in this sample may be carry-over from other donors' samples. Both conserved end residues are part of each CDR3. Fields, in order: clone size, V gene, J gene, D gene, CDR3 DNA, CDR3 protein. A D gene is named only where the DNA matches it firmly. The size field is filled for only some rows; it gives once, few, many or a size class.

size: many; V: TRBV11-2; J: TRBJ1-3; D: NA; DNA: TGTGCCAGCAGCTTCGGCCAGGGTAGAAACACCATATATTTT; CDR3: CASSFGQGRNTIYF
size: few; V: TRBV15; J: TRBJ2-1; D: TRBD2; DNA: TGTGCCACCAGCAGGGCCGGGAGGGCAAACAATGAGCAGTTCTTC; CDR3: CATSRAGRANNEQFF
size: many; V: TRBV24-1; J: TRBJ2-2; D: TRBD2; DNA: TGTGCCACCAGTGATCCGGGAGGGCCGTTCACCGGGGAGCTGTTTTTT; CDR3: CATSDPGGPFTGELFF
size: NA; V: TRBV15; J: TRBJ2-7; D: TRBD2; DNA: TGTGCCACCAGAAAAGGCGGGAGCTACGAGCAGTACTTC; CDR3: CATRKGGSYEQYF
size: few; V: TRBV7-2; J: TRBJ2-2; D: TRBD2; DNA: TGTGCCAGCACCCTGAGGGTAGCGGGAGGCCCCGGGGAGCTGTTTTTT; CDR3: CASTLRVAGGPGELFF
size: NA; V: TRBV4-1; J: TRBJ2-3; D: NA; DNA: TGCGCCAGCAGCCAAGAGTCGGCTCCAGATACGCAGTATTTT; CDR3: CASSQESAPDTQYF
size: NA; V: TRBV20-1; J: TRBJ2-7; D: TRBD2; DNA: TGCAGTGCTAGGGGACTAGCGGGAGCCCTATCCTACGAGCAGTACTTC; CDR3: CSARGLAGALSYEQYF
size: few; V: TRBV28; J: TRBJ2-7; D: NA; DNA: TGTGCCAGCTGTGGGCAGGGACGTCAGTACTTC; CDR3: CASCGQGRQYF
size: few; V: TRBV29-1; J: TRBJ2-1; D: NA; DNA: TGCAGCGTTGCCAGTGAGCAGTTCTTC; CDR3: CSVASEQFF
size: many; V: TRBV7-9; J: TRBJ2-1; D: TRBD2; DNA: TGTGCCAGCAGCTTGGGAGCGGGAGGGCCGAATGAGCAGTTCTTC; CDR3: CASSLGAGGPNEQFF
size: once; V: TRBV30; J: TRBJ1-2; D: NA; DNA: TGTGCCTGGAGTGCCTGGGCGGGAAACTATGGCTACACCTTC; CDR3: CAWSAWAGNYGYTF
size: many; V: TRBV5-1; J: TRBJ2-1; D: NA; DNA: TGCGCCAGCAGCTCCGGGACTCCCGGGGCGGGTGAGCAGTTCTTC; CDR3: CASSSGTPGAGEQFF
size: few; V: TRBV29-1; J: TRBJ2-3; D: TRBD1; DNA: TGCAGCGTTGAACCCGGGGACAGGGGGTCGACAGATACGCAGTATTTT; CDR3: CSVEPGDRGSTDTQYF
size: once; V: TRBV7-3; J: TRBJ2-2; D: TRBD1; DNA: TGTGCCAGCAGCCCAGACAGGGGGCACACCGGGGAGCTGTTTTTT; CDR3: CASSPDRGHTGELFF
size: few; V: TRBV7-8; J: TRBJ2-3; D: TRBD2; DNA: TGTGCCAGCAGCTTAGAGGTCCCAGCGGGATACATTTCTAGCACAGATACGCAGTATTTT; CDR3: CASSLEVPAGYISSTDTQYF
size: few; V: TRBV5-1; J: TRBJ2-1; D: TRBD1; DNA: TGCGCCAGCAGCCCTTTAGGACAGGGCTACAATGAGCAGTTCTTC; CDR3: CASSPLGQGYNEQFF
size: NA; V: TRBV12-3/TRBV12-4; J: TRBJ1-5; D: NA; DNA: TGTGCCAGCAGTTTAAGCGACAATCAGCCCCAGCATTTT; CDR3: CASSLSDNQPQHF